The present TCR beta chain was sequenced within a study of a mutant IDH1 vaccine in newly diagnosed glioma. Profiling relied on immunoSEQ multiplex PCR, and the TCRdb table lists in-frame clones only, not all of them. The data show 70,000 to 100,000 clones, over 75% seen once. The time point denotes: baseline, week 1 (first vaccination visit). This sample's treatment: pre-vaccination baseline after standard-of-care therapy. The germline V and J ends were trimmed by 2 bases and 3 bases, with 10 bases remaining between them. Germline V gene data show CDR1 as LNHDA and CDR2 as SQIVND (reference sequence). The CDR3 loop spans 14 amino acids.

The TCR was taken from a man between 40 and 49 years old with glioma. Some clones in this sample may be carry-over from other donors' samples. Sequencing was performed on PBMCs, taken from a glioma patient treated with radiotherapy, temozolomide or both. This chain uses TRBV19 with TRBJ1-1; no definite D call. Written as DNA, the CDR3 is TGTGCCAGTAGTATACTAACCCAGGACACTGAAGCTTTCTTT. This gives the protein CASSILTQDTEAFF.